These 21 T cell receptor beta chains came from one sample sequenced in a study of radiotherapy plus CTLA-4 blockade in lung cancer. Libraries were prepared by immunoSEQ multiplex PCR; TCRdb keeps only in-frame clonotypes and omits some of them. Among roughly 30,000 clones listed, 70% to 80% were seen once. Here the sequenced sample was peripheral blood, taken from a patient treated with radiotherapy plus ipilimumab. These receptors were collected from a human donor with non-small cell lung cancer who had stable disease on radiotherapy plus ipilimumab.

The genes are TRBV28 and TRBJ1-2; no clear D. Germline assignment: CDR1 MDHEN and CDR2 SYDVKM. V lost 3 bases to trimming and J lost 10 bases, with 9 bases between them. The CDR3 totals 11 residues. CDR3: CASSLYRDYTF. The DNA for the CDR3 is TGTGCCAGCAGTTTGTATAGGGACTACACCTTC.

In this sample, this clone turned up once. The chain has TRBV18 and TRBJ1-5, with D perhaps matching TRBD1 (5 bases). The CDR3 is 14 residues long. Trimming cost V 6 bases and J 4 bases, with 13 bases left between them. The germline gives CDR1 KGHSH, CDR2 LQKENI. This CDR3 reads CASSVSGGNQPQHF. In DNA form, the CDR3 reads TGTGCCAGCTCGGTCAGTGGGGGAAATCAGCCCCAGCATTTT.

The V gene is TRBV6-5, the J gene TRBJ1-1; D is perhaps TRBD1 (5 bases). Deletions cut 2 bases from V and 1 base from J, with 14 bases between. The CDR3 has 16 residues. Per germline, CDR1 MNHEY and CDR2 SVGAGI. Here the CDR3 DNA reads TGTGCCAGCAGTTACATGGGGCTGGGTAGGAACACTGAAGCTTTCTTT. Translation gives CASSYMGLGRNTEAFF.

The J gene is TRBJ1-6, the V gene TRBV4-2; no definite D call. This CDR3 spans 16 amino acids. Deletions cut 0 bases from V and 0 bases from J, with 6 bases between. The V gene's germline CDR1 is LGHNA and CDR2 YNFKEQ. The CDR3 DNA is TGTGCCAGCAGCCAAGAAACGAGCTCCTATAATTCACCCCTCCACTTT. Translated: CASSQETSSYNSPLHF.

The chain links TRBV28 to TRBJ1-2; possibly TRBD1 for D (5 bases). The CDR3 is 18 amino acids. Between the trimmed V and J ends, which lost 6 bases and 2 bases, there was a span of 25 bases. Germline CDR1 is MDHEN and CDR2 is SYDVKM. CDR3 residues: CASSDSVDRGRRNYGYTF. CDR3 sequence (DNA): TGTGCCAGCAGCGATTCGGTTGATAGGGGACGGAGAAACTATGGCTACACCTTC.

The chain recombines TRBV18 with TRBJ1-1, with 7 bases lining up with TRBD1. CDR3 size: 15 residues. Unmatched junction bases numbered 2, after V lost 0 bases and J lost 1 base. Germline V lookup: CDR1 KGHSH, CDR2 LQKENI. The CDR3 DNA is TGTGCCAGCTCACCACCTTCAGGGGGGAACACTGAAGCTTTCTTT. Translation gives CASSPPSGGNTEAFF.

This chain connects TRBV19 to TRBJ2-1; maybe TRBD2 (5 bases). Trimming pared 5 bases from V and 6 bases from J, leaving 14 bases between. Germline V lookup: CDR1 LNHDA, CDR2 SQIVND (reference sequence). This CDR3 comprises 14 residues. The CDR3 region is CASSAIGSSNEQFF. The CDR3 nucleotides read TGTGCCAGTAGTGCCATAGGGAGTTCCAATGAGCAGTTCTTC. Full variable domain (remainder filled in from reference TRBV19 and TRBJ2-1): DGGITQSPKYLFRKEGQNVTLSCEQNLNHDAMYWYRQDPGQGLRLIYYSQIVNDFQKGDIAEGYSVSREKKESFPLTVTSAQKNPTAFYLCASSAIGSSNEQFFGPGTRLTVL.

This chain uses TRBV7-8 with TRBJ2-3; no definite D call. The CDR3 consists of 11 residues. The germline V gene encodes CDR1 SGHVS and CDR2 FQNEAQ. Trimming removed 5 bases from V and 12 bases from J, with 12 bases in between. The CDR3 DNA follows: TGTGCCAGCAGCACCGACCTGGGACAGTATTTT. Protein sequence: CASSTDLGQYF.

The rearrangement links TRBV6-6 to TRBJ1-6; D is perhaps TRBD1 (5 bases). The CDR3 covers 15 residues. The V and J ends lost 9 bases and 4 bases respectively, with 16 bases between them. Germline CDR1 reads MNHNY; CDR2 reads SVGAGI (reference sequence). As DNA, the CDR3 is TGTGCCAGTAACGCGGGGGGGAAGTATAATTCACCCCTCCACTTT. This translates into CASNAGGKYNSPLHF.

The chain has TRBV5-6 and TRBJ1-2; possible D gene TRBD1, 5 bases. V was shortened by 4 bases and J by 5 bases, with 15 bases between the two germline ends. CDR3 length: 14 residues. Germline V CDR1 and CDR2: SGHDT, YYEEEE. The CDR3 loop is CASSMLEGAYGYTF. For the CDR3, the DNA is TGTGCCAGCAGCATGCTGGAAGGGGCTTATGGCTACACCTTC.

The CDR3 reads CASSPHGPYGYTF. CDR3 nucleotides: TGTGCCAGCAGTCCCCACGGGCCCTATGGCTACACCTTC. The chain recombines TRBV6-6 with TRBJ1-2; D is undetermined. Trimming left V 5 bases short and J 4 bases short, with 11 bases between. The CDR3 loop spans 13 amino acids. Germline V gene lookup returns CDR1 MNHNY and CDR2 SVGAGI (reference sequence).

The chain joins TRBV25-1 to TRBJ2-1; D not resolved. This CDR3 contains 14 residues. V lost 0 bases to trimming and J lost 5 bases, with 8 bases between them. CDR1 MGHDK and CDR2 SYGVNS come from the germline V gene. CDR3 DNA: TGTGCCAGCAGTGAATATTCCCTCAACAATGAGCAGTTCTTC. Protein: CASSEYSLNNEQFF.

The chain links TRBV27 to TRBJ1-4, with TRBD1 identical over 8 bases. This CDR3 is built from 17 residues. The germline CDR1 and CDR2 sequences are MNHEY and SMNVEV (reference sequence). V shed 1 base and J 14 bases; nucleotides not matched to a gene: 18. The CDR3 nucleotides are TGTGCCAGCAGTTTATTACCCCCGGGACAGGAAAACTGGGATCTGTTTTTT. Translated: CASSLLPPGQENWDLFF.

The V and J genes are TRBV6-5 and TRBJ1-2; no clear D. The germline gives CDR1 MNHEY, CDR2 SVGAGI. Between the trimmed V and J ends, which lost 2 bases and 4 bases, there was a span of 11 bases. The CDR3 spans 14 residues. CDR3 sequence: CASSYPARGYGYTF. The CDR3 DNA is TGTGCCAGCAGTTACCCCGCCCGGGGCTATGGCTACACCTTC.

V gene TRBV6-5 combines with J gene TRBJ1-2; D is unclear. V shed 2 bases and J shed 3 bases, with 7 bases lying between them. The CDR3 consists of 13 residues. Germline CDR1 reads MNHEY; CDR2 reads SVGAGI. The CDR3 here is CASSYSQDYGYTF. The CDR3 DNA reads as TGTGCCAGCAGTTACAGTCAGGACTATGGCTACACCTTC.

This clone was found once. This chain links TRBV5-1 with TRBJ2-4, with 9 bases identical to TRBD1. V gave up 4 bases and J gave up 2 bases; unmatched junction bases: 7. This CDR3 region has 16 residues. Germline CDR1 SGHRS, CDR2 YFSETQ. CDR3 region: CASSRGQGSTKNIQYF. In DNA, the CDR3 is TGCGCCAGCAGCCGGGGACAGGGCTCTACCAAAAACATTCAGTACTTC.

The genes are TRBV4-1 and TRBJ2-2; D perhaps matches TRBD1 (5 bases). The V gene's germline CDR1 is MGHRA and CDR2 YSYEKL. CDR3 length equals 13 residues. Trimming took 0 bases from V and 15 from J, leaving 14 bases between them. The CDR3 region has the DNA TGCGCCAGCAGCCAAGATAGAGGCAGGGCGATGTTTTTT. Translation: CASSQDRGRAMFF.

Details on this clone: This may be a read error, as it is one base from a much larger clone. This sample also contains other DNA sequences that code for the same CDR3. The CDR3 loop is CASSVGVGGNYGYTF. CDR3 coding DNA: TGCGCCAGCAGCGTGGGGGTGGGGGGTAACTATGGCTACACCTTC. J is TRBJ1-2 and V is TRBV5-1; D perhaps matches TRBD1 (5 bases). Germline V gene lookup returns CDR1 SGHRS and CDR2 YFSETQ. This CDR3 is 15 amino acids long. V was trimmed by 4 bases and J by 1 base, leaving 14 bases between them.

The chain employs TRBV11-2 and TRBJ1-2, with D unclear. Germline values: CDR1 SGHAT, CDR2 FQNNGV. V lost 1 base and J lost 4, with 4 bases in between. This CDR3 is built from 12 residues. CDR3 sequence: CASSLGFYGYTF. The DNA for the CDR3 is TGTGCCAGCAGCTTAGGATTCTATGGCTACACCTTC.

This clone was recorded a few times. The chain employs TRBV15 and TRBJ1-4; 7 bases agree with TRBD1. From germline, CDR1 is LNHNV and CDR2 YYDKDF (reference sequence). This CDR3 contains 18 residues. Unmatched junction bases numbered 14, after V lost 0 bases and J lost 7 bases. CDR3 coding DNA: TGTGCCACCAGCAGAGATACCCCCGGGGACAGTCTCTCTGAAAAACTGTTTTTT. Protein product: CATSRDTPGDSLSEKLFF.

This chain connects TRBV9 to TRBJ2-7; D perhaps matches TRBD1 (6 bases). From germline, CDR1 is SGDLS and CDR2 YYNGEE. This CDR3 is 13 amino acids long. With 2 bases removed from V and 6 bases from J, the gap between germline ends came to 12 bases. This CDR3 is CASSVPDSSEQYF. CDR3 nucleotide sequence: TGTGCCAGCAGCGTCCCGGACAGTTCCGAGCAGTACTTC.